This T cell receptor (beta chain) was profiled in a study of blood T cells in healthy people across ages. Primed by a sample-barcoded 5' primer and a J-beta primer mix, a second PCR proceeded for about 7 to 12 cycles. Researchers report that a template-switch adaptor with 12 random nucleotides tagged each cDNA molecule. CDR3-containing paired-end reads numbering at least 2.5 million came from each sample. TCRdb passed the 5' RACE reads through MiXCR, listing each CDR3 protein once. The sample comprises hundreds of thousands of distinct CDR3 sequences, around 43% of which are singletons, and around 30% rests with the top ten. Study-level points and caveats: A greater number of naive CD4+ cells and higher diversity distinguished long-lived donors from aged donors.

The authors extracted at least 5 micrograms of total RNA per sample. Remarks on this clonotype: Its antigen remains unknown.

Specimen: blood. The clonotype was recovered from a man aged 80 or over in good health.

CDR3 loop: CASSLYRQWVDEQYF. CDR3 nucleotides: TGTGCCAGCAGCTTGTATCGACAGTGGGTAGACGAGCAGTACTTC. The chain has TRBV7-2 and TRBJ2-4, with D possibly TRBD1 on 5 matching bases. Judging by the DNA end, TRBJ2-7 fits better; the J call may be wrong. CDR1 is SGHTA and CDR2 is FQGNSA in the germline V gene. The CDR3 is 15 amino acids.